This TCR beta chain was obtained from a study of Tregs in tolerant kidney transplant recipients. The study, taken as a whole, reports: Biological reproducibility was not directly addressed in this study.

Thawed PBMCs were FACS-sorted into unstimulated CD4+CD25+CD127- regulatory T cells, CD4+CD25- non-regulatory cells, CD4 and CD8 cells. Here immunoSEQ multiplex PCR was the method, and the copy in TCRdb shows in-frame clones only, minus some. Of roughly 66,000 clones in the sample, more than 90% are singletons; the top ten hold 11%. The V gene lost 1 base and the J gene lost 0 bases, with 10 bases spanning the gap. The CDR3 loop spans 16 amino acids. The germline gives CDR1 SEHNR, CDR2 FQNEAQ (reference sequence). Concerning this clone itself: As yet, its antigen is unknown.

The chain employs TRBV7-9 and TRBJ2-1, with D maybe TRBD2 (6 bases). The receptor's source is a human donor who received a combined kidney and bone marrow transplant. The sequencing here drew on CD8+ T cells from blood, taken before the transplant. Here the CDR3 DNA reads TGTGCCAGCAGCTTAGTTACCGGGGGCTCCTACAATGAGCAGTTCTTC. This codes for CASSLVTGGSYNEQFF. Looking up the rest from reference TRBV7-9 and TRBJ2-1 gives the full variable domain: DTGVSQNPRHKITKRGQNVTFRCDPISEHNRLYWYRQTLGQGPEFLTYFQNEAQLEKSRLLSDRFSAERPKGSFSTLEIQRTEQGDSAMYLCASSLVTGGSYNEQFFGPGTRLTVL.